These 16 T cell receptor beta chains share one sample of origin, sequenced in a study of blood T cells in healthy people across ages. Combining a sample-barcoded 5' primer with a J-beta primer mix, a second PCR ran for 7 to 11 cycles. TCRdb reprocessed the 5' RACE reads via MiXCR and lists one record per CDR3 protein. The profile shows 1.5 million to 2 million distinct CDR3 sequences, about 50% of them singletons. The sequenced sample was blood. The receptors were gathered from a woman aged 40 to 50 in good health.

This clonotype was counted only a few times. The rearrangement uses TRBV25-1 and TRBJ2-5; a possible D gene is TRBD1 (5 bases). Germline CDR1 reads MGHDK; CDR2 reads SYGVNS. This CDR3 contains 13 residues. Trimming left V 3 bases short and J 3 bases short, with 8 bases between. CDR3 bases: TGTGCCAGCAGTGACCTAGGGGAAGAGACCCAGTACTTC. This translates into CASSDLGEETQYF.

This rearrangement joins TRBV7-2 to TRBJ2-1; 11 bases fit TRBD1. J was trimmed by 8 bases and V by 5 bases; bases with no gene match: 11. CDR3 length: 16 amino acids. In germline, CDR1 is SGHTA, CDR2 FQGNSA. CDR3 region: CASSPWTGGNVYEQFF. The CDR3 DNA is TGTGCCAGCAGCCCCTGGACAGGGGGCAATGTATATGAGCAGTTCTTC.

The rearrangement links TRBV2 to TRBJ2-3; 7 bases align to TRBD1. This CDR3 contains 16 residues. V shed 6 bases, J shed 1 base, and the junction held 10 bases outside the gene matches. Germline lookup yields CDR1 SNHLY and CDR2 FYNNEI. The CDR3 spells CASRRQGSLGTDTQYF. CDR3 nucleotide sequence: TGTGCCAGCAGGAGACAGGGATCTCTGGGCACAGATACGCAGTATTTT. The entire variable domain, with the rest obtained from reference TRBV2 and TRBJ2-3, is as follows: EPEVTQTPSHQVTQMGQEVILRCVPISNHLYFYWYRQILGQKVEFLVSFYNNEISEKSEIFDDQFSVERPDGSNFTLKIRSTKLEDSAMYFCASRRQGSLGTDTQYFGPGTRLTVL.

The rearrangement joins TRBV4-3 to TRBJ2-4; 7 nucleotides match TRBD1. Germline values: CDR1 LGHNA, CDR2 YSLEER. The CDR3 has 15 amino acids. V trimming: 0 bases; J trimming: 5 bases; junction bases outside the gene matches: 4. The CDR3 spells CASSQELTGQNIQYF. The CDR3 DNA reads TGCGCCAGCAGCCAAGAACTGACAGGGCAAAACATTCAGTACTTC.

J is TRBJ2-7 and V is TRBV29-1, with D tentatively TRBD1 or TRBD2 (5 bases each). The assigned J gene may be wrong: the sequence end matches TRBJ2-5 better. The germline gives CDR1 SQVTM, CDR2 ANQGSEA. The length of the CDR3 is 17 residues. For the CDR3, the DNA is TGCAGCGTTGATTCGTTAAGGGACGCCGAAAAGGGAGAGACCCAGTACTTC. This translates into CSVDSLRDAEKGETQYF.

The chain has TRBV4-1 and TRBJ2-7, with 8 bases fitting TRBD1. This CDR3 is built from 14 residues. The ends lost 7 bases at V and 4 bases at J; junction bases unmatched: 9. Germline CDR1 MGHRA, CDR2 YSYEKL. CDR3 residues: CASTEDRVGYEQYF. CDR3 bases: TGCGCCAGCACCGAGGACAGGGTGGGATACGAGCAGTACTTC.

This clonotype was observed at least ten times. The rearrangement links TRBV7-2 to TRBJ2-3; D is undetermined. The V gene lost 3 bases and the J gene lost 0 bases, with 10 bases spanning the gap. The CDR3 runs 15 residues. The germline CDR1 and CDR2 sequences are SGHTA and FQGNSA. The CDR3 sequence is CASSLVPTSTDTQYF. The CDR3 bases are TGTGCCAGCAGCTTGGTCCCGACTAGCACAGATACGCAGTATTTT.

This clonotype turned up a few times. The V call is TRBV29-1, the J call TRBJ2-5, with 10 bases identical to TRBD1. The J call may be faulty, since TRBJ2-7 better matches the DNA end. This CDR3 region has 12 residues. Germline CDR1 is SQVTM and CDR2 is ANQGSEA. CDR3 DNA sequence: TGCAGCGTTGGACAGGGGGCGGCCGAGCAGTACTTC. Translated: CSVGQGAAEQYF.

The chain joins TRBV7-9 to TRBJ2-7; 10 nucleotides align to TRBD1. CDR1 is SEHNR, CDR2 FQNEAQ, per germline (reference sequence). CDR3 size: 14 residues. Trimming cost V 5 bases and J 5 bases; bases outside gene matches: 6. The CDR3 coding sequence is TGTGCCAGCAGCCCTGGGGACAGGGGCGACGAGCAGTACTTC. This codes for CASSPGDRGDEQYF. The full variable domain, with the rest looked up from reference TRBV7-9 and TRBJ2-7, is DTGVSQNPRHKITKRGQNVTFRCDPISEHNRLYWYRQTLGQGPEFLTYFQNEAQLEKSRLLSDRFSAERPKGSFSTLEIQRTEQGDSAMYLCASSPGDRGDEQYFGPGTRLTVT.

A few counts support this clonotype. This chain connects TRBV7-2 to TRBJ2-1; TRBD1 aligns across 7 bases. The CDR3 has 13 amino acids. Germline V CDR1 and CDR2: SGHTA, FQGNSA. Trimming at V came to 6 bases and at J to 7 bases, leaving 6 bases not matched to a gene. In nucleotides, the CDR3 is TGTGCCAGCAGTTTGCACAGGGGTAATGAGCAGTTCTTC. Amino acid sequence: CASSLHRGNEQFF. Using reference TRBV7-2 and TRBJ2-1 for the parts outside the CDR3, the full variable domain is GAGVSQSPSNKVTEKGKDVELRCDPISGHTALYWYRQSLGQGLEFLIYFQGNSAPDKSGLPSDRFSAERTGGSVSTLTIQRTQQEDSAVYLCASSLHRGNEQFFGPGTRLTVL.

Comments on this clonotype: A much larger clonotype is one base distant, so this may be a read error. CDR3 residues: CTSSLQGPTDTQYF. CDR3 in DNA: TGTACCAGCAGCCTCCAAGGGCCCACAGATACGCAGTATTTT. V gene TRBV7-2 combines with J gene TRBJ2-3; D call uncertain. The CDR3 contains 14 residues. Trimming pared 5 bases from V and 2 bases from J, leaving 11 bases between. CDR1 SGHTA and CDR2 FQGNSA come from the germline V gene. Based on the CDR3 plus reference TRBV7-2 and TRBJ2-3, the full variable domain is GAGVSQSPSNKVTEKGKDVELRCDPISGHTALYWYRQSLGQGLEFLIYFQGNSAPDKSGLPSDRFSAERTGGSVSTLTIQRTQQEDSAVYLCTSSLQGPTDTQYFGPGTRLTVL.

This clonotype was recorded a few times. V and J are TRBV29-1 and TRBJ2-5; 8 positions match TRBD1. This CDR3 has 13 residues. Germline-derived CDR1 and CDR2 are SQVTM and ANQGSEA. V shed 6 bases, J shed 2 bases, and the junction held 5 bases outside the gene matches. The CDR3 sequence is CSVPGTGQETQYF. CDR3 sequence (DNA): TGCAGCGTCCCCGGGACAGGACAAGAGACCCAGTACTTC.

CDR3 in DNA: TGTGCCGAGGCGCTTGGGGGCGTAGGAGATACGCAGTATTTT. Translated: CAEALGGVGDTQYF. The chain carries TRBV7-2 and TRBJ2-3, with D possibly TRBD1 on 6 matching bases. The CDR3 is 14 residues long. Looked up from germline, CDR1 is SGHTA and CDR2 is FQGNSA. V was clipped by 11 bases and J by 5 bases, with 20 bases between them.

The chain recombines TRBV4-3 with TRBJ1-5; perhaps TRBD1 as D (5 bases). V was pared by 0 bases and J by 5 bases, with 11 bases between. This CDR3 is 15 amino acids long. Germline V gives CDR1 LGHNA, CDR2 YSLEER. The CDR3 nucleotides read TGCGCCAGCAGCCAAGACCCAGGGTCGGATCAGCCCCAGCATTTT. This gives the protein CASSQDPGSDQPQHF.

This clonotype was counted a few times. V is TRBV5-1 and J is TRBJ2-7; TRBD1 agrees at 7 bases. Trimming removed 4 bases from V and 6 bases from J; junction bases left unmatched: 10. The germline gives CDR1 SGHRS, CDR2 YFSETQ. The CDR3 consists of 14 residues. The CDR3 DNA is TGCGCCAGCAGCATCAACCTACAGGGGAGCGAGCAGTACTTC. Translated, it gives CASSINLQGSEQYF.

This clonotype was seen more than once but under ten times. This rearrangement joins TRBV9 to TRBJ2-5, with D possibly TRBD1 on 5 matching bases. Germline CDR1 reads SGDLS; CDR2 reads YYNGEE. V lost 0 bases, J lost 1 base, and 16 bases lay in between. CDR3 length: 17 residues. The CDR3 coding sequence is TGTGCCAGCAGCGTAGGCAGGGATGGTCCTAGCCAAGAGACCCAGTACTTC. Protein product: CASSVGRDGPSQETQYF. Together with reference TRBV9 and TRBJ2-5, the CDR3 gives the full variable domain: DSGVTQTPKHLITATGQRVTLRCSPRSGDLSVYWYQQSLDQGLQFLIQYYNGEERAKGNILERFSAQQFPDLHSELNLSSLELGDSALYFCASSVGRDGPSQETQYFGPGTRLLVL.